These T cell receptor beta chains were read from a single sample in a study of cytomegalovirus exposure and HLA in healthy donors. Clones were read by immunoSEQ multiplex PCR, and TCRdb kept only the in-frame ones, dropping some. The sample holds about 160,000 clones, 60% to 80% seen once. Sequencing was performed on PBMCs. Receptors originate from a male donor in good health and CMV-seronegative. The CDR3 runs from the conserved cysteine through the conserved F or W. Each record gives: clone size, J gene, D gene, V gene, CDR3 length, CDR3 DNA, CDR3 protein. The D gene is left open where the match is weak. Only part of the rows carry a size: once, few, many, or a class if the clone is expanded.

>NA|TRBJ2-5|TRBD2|TRBV11-2|15
TGTGCCAGCAGCTTTATCCGGGAGGGCCGGGAGACCCAGTACTTC
CASSFIREGRETQYF
>NA|TRBJ2-1|TRBD2|TRBV5-6|16
TGTGCCAGCAGCTTGGTAGCGGGGGTCTCCTACAATGAGCAGTTCTTC
CASSLVAGVSYNEQFF
>NA|TRBJ1-1|TRBD1|TRBV18|16
TGTGCCAGCTCACCCCCGACAGGGGGCAAAGACACTGAAGCTTTCTTT
CASSPPTGGKDTEAFF
>NA|TRBJ2-5|TRBD2|TRBV9|15
TGTGCCAGCAGCGCCCAACTAGCGGGAGGAGAGACCCAGTACTTC
CASSAQLAGGETQYF
>once|TRBJ1-2|NA|TRBV7-3|14
TGTGCCAGCAGCCCCTCCTCGGGGAACTATGGCTACACCTTC
CASSPSSGNYGYTF
>few|TRBJ2-7|TRBD2|TRBV28|12
TGTGCCAGCAGCCGGGGGGGATGGGAGCAGTACTTC
CASSRGGWEQYF
>NA|TRBJ1-2|TRBD1|TRBV5-1|13
TGCGCCAGCAGCGAGAGACAGGGCAGTGGCTACACCTTC
CASSERQGSGYTF
>NA|TRBJ2-7|TRBD1|TRBV12-5|14
TGTGCTAGTGGCAAACAGGGGGCTAGCTACGAGCAGTACTTC
CASGKQGASYEQYF
>NA|TRBJ1-2|NA|TRBV19|13
TGTGCCAGTAAATTCGAGGGTCGCTATGGCTACACCTTC
CASKFEGRYGYTF
>NA|TRBJ2-7|TRBD1|TRBV10-3|14
TGTGCCATCGGAAAGGGGACAGGGGTTCGCGAGCAGTACTTC
CAIGKGTGVREQYF
>NA|TRBJ2-3|NA|TRBV6-4|13
TGTGCCAGCAGTGAGGGCAGCACAGATACGCAGTATTTT
CASSEGSTDTQYF
>NA|TRBJ1-1|NA|TRBV7-9|16
TGTGCCAGCAGCTTAGCGCTAGGCAGGGAGAACACTGAAGCTTTCTTT
CASSLALGRENTEAFF
>NA|TRBJ2-5|NA|TRBV9|18
TGTGCCAGCAGCGTACTTCCCCCGGCCGAAGGGGTCCAAGAGACCCAGTACTTC
CASSVLPPAEGVQETQYF
>NA|TRBJ2-7|NA|TRBV2|14
TGTGCCAGCAACCCCCCCGGTAGGGGAAACGAGCAGTACTTC
CASNPPGRGNEQYF
>NA|TRBJ2-3|TRBD2|TRBV29-1|16
TGCAGCGTTGAAGATTGGAATGGACTAGCGACAGATACGCAGTATTTT
CSVEDWNGLATDTQYF
>NA|TRBJ2-6|NA|TRBV4-3|19
TGCGCCAGCAGCCAAGAATGGGGCGTGGGGGGGGCAGGGGCCAACGTCCTGACTTTC
CASSQEWGVGGAGANVLTF
>NA|TRBJ2-2|TRBD2|TRBV4-3|15
TGCGCCAGCAGCCAGGGACTAGCGGGGGCCGGGGAGCTGTTTTTT
CASSQGLAGAGELFF
>NA|TRBJ2-7|NA|TRBV2|13
TGTGCCAGCAGAGCAACTAGCTACTACGAGCAGTACTTC
CASRATSYYEQYF
>NA|TRBJ2-7|NA|TRBV7-6|13
TGTGCCAGCAGCTTAGCCTCCGGGAGCGAGCAGTACTTC
CASSLASGSEQYF
>few|TRBJ2-7|NA|TRBV7-9|12
TGTTCCAGCAGAAGACAGTCCTACGAGCAGTACTTC
CSSRRQSYEQYF
>few|TRBJ1-5|NA|TRBV7-9|15
TGTGCCAGCAGCTTAGCGCAGGGGCCCATTCAGCCCCAGCATTTT
CASSLAQGPIQPQHF
>few|TRBJ1-3|TRBD1|TRBV11-2|16
TGTGCCAGCAGCCACTTAGGGACAGGCTCTGGAAACACCATATATTTT
CASSHLGTGSGNTIYF
>NA|TRBJ2-7|NA|TRBV10-3|14
TGTGCCATCAGTGAGCCGGCCGGGACACTCGAGCAGTACTTC
CAISEPAGTLEQYF
>NA|TRBJ2-7|TRBD1|TRBV6-5|14
TGTGCCAGCAGTTGGGGACAGGGCCTCTACGAGCAGTACTTC
CASSWGQGLYEQYF
>NA|TRBJ2-7|TRBD2|TRBV9|15
TGTGCCAGCAGCGTAGGGTGGCTAGCGGAGGGCGAGCAGTACTTC
CASSVGWLAEGEQYF
>NA|TRBJ2-3|NA|TRBV7-6|14
TGTGCCAGCAGCATGGGACTCCCGACAGATACGCAGTATTTT
CASSMGLPTDTQYF
>NA|TRBJ1-2|NA|TRBV6-5|12
TGTGCCAGCAGTGAGCTGAACTATGGCTACACCTTC
CASSELNYGYTF
>NA|TRBJ2-3|TRBD2|TRBV11-2|15
TGTGCCAGCAGCCCCGGACTAGCGAGCACAGATACGCAGTATTTT
CASSPGLASTDTQYF
>NA|TRBJ1-4|TRBD1|TRBV6-5|15
TGTGCCAGCAGTTACGCCGGGACAGACACTGAAAAACTGTTTTTT
CASSYAGTDTEKLFF
>few|TRBJ2-1|TRBD2|TRBV9|17
TGTGCCAGCAGCGTAGCTATTGGGACTAGCGGAACCAATGAGCAGTTCTTC
CASSVAIGTSGTNEQFF
>NA|TRBJ2-7|NA|TRBV7-2|13
TGTGCCAGCAGCCCGGGACAAATCTACGAGCAGTACTTC
CASSPGQIYEQYF
>NA|TRBJ1-6|NA|TRBV7-9|14
TGTGCCAGCAGCTTATATAGGGGTAATTCACCCCTCCACTTT
CASSLYRGNSPLHF
>NA|TRBJ2-3|TRBD1|TRBV7-2|15
TGTGCCAGCAGCTTAGGACAGGGTGGGGCAGATACGCAGTATTTT
CASSLGQGGADTQYF
>NA|TRBJ1-5|NA|TRBV19|12
TGTGCCAGTAGGGGAGGCGATCAGCCCCAGCATTTT
CASRGGDQPQHF
>NA|TRBJ1-1|TRBD1|TRBV10-3|15
TGTGCCATCAGTGACTCGACAGGGGGCGGTTCTGAAGCTTTCTTT
CAISDSTGGGSEAFF
>NA|TRBJ2-3|NA|TRBV18|14
TGTGCCAGCTCACCGAACAGGGAAACAGATACGCAGTATTTT
CASSPNRETDTQYF
>NA|TRBJ2-1|NA|TRBV9|18
TGTGCCAGCAGCGTAGGCTGGGCAGGCCATCTTAGAGACAATGAGCAGTTCTTC
CASSVGWAGHLRDNEQFF
>NA|TRBJ2-1|TRBD2|TRBV28|20
TGTGCCAGCAGTTTCCCCTTAGAATTAGCGGGAGGCTCTATGTACAATGAGCAGTTCTTC
CASSFPLELAGGSMYNEQFF
>NA|TRBJ2-5|NA|TRBV7-2|11
TGTGCCAGCAGCGCCGGTGGGACCCAGTACTTC
CASSAGGTQYF
>NA|TRBJ2-4|TRBD1|TRBV6-5|15
TGTGCCAGCAGCCAAGGACAGGGTGAGACAAACATTCAGTACTTC
CASSQGQGETNIQYF
>NA|TRBJ2-7|TRBD2|TRBV29-1|15
TGCAGCGTGGTCCTCTTTACTAGCGGGAGGGACGAGCAGTACTTC
CSVVLFTSGRDEQYF
>few|TRBJ2-1|NA|TRBV9|16
TGTGCCAGCAGCGAGCCCCCCGCGTCGGCCTACAATGAGCAGTTCTTC
CASSEPPASAYNEQFF
>NA|TRBJ2-1|TRBD1|TRBV7-3|15
TGTGCCAGCAGCCCGGGGACAGGGGGCTACAATGAGCAGTTCTTC
CASSPGTGGYNEQFF
>NA|TRBJ2-1|TRBD1|TRBV7-3|14
TGTGCCAGCAGCAAAGGGACAGCTCCCAATGAGCAGTTCTTC
CASSKGTAPNEQFF
>few|TRBJ2-7|NA|TRBV6-1|11
TGTGCCAGCAGTCACACCTACGAGCAGTACTTC
CASSHTYEQYF
>NA|TRBJ2-5|TRBD1|TRBV5-4|17
TGTGCCAGCAGCCCCGACCGGGACAGGGGGATAAAAGAGACCCAGTACTTC
CASSPDRDRGIKETQYF
>NA|TRBJ2-3|TRBD2|TRBV5-4|16
TGTGCCAGCAGCTTACGACTAGCGGGAGTGTCAGATACGCAGTATTTT
CASSLRLAGVSDTQYF
>few|TRBJ1-2|NA|TRBV5-6|13
TGTGCCAGCAGTCCAGACACAACCTATGGCTACACCTTC
CASSPDTTYGYTF
>NA|TRBJ2-7|NA|TRBV30|12
TGTGCCTGGACTCCCGGTCACTACGAGCAGTACTTC
CAWTPGHYEQYF
>NA|TRBJ2-1|NA|TRBV7-3|14
TGTGCCAGCAGCTTATTCCAGGGGGGCAATGAGCAGTTCTTC
CASSLFQGGNEQFF